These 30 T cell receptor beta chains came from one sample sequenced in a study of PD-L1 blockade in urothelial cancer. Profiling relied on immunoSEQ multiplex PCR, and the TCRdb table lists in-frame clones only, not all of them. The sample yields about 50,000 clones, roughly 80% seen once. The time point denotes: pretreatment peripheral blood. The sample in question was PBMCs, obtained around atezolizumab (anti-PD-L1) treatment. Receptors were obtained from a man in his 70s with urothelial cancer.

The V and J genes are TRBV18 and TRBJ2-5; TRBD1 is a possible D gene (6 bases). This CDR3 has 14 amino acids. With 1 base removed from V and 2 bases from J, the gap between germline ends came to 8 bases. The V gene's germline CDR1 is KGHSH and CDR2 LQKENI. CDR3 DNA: TGTGCCAGCTCACCACTTCAGGGGCAAGAGACCCAGTACTTC. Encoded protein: CASSPLQGQETQYF.

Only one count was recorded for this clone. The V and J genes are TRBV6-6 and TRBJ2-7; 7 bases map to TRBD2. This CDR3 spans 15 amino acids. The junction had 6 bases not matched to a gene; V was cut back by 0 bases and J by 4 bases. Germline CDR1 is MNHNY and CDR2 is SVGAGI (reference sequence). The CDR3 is CASSYSGGDGYEQYF. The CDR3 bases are TGTGCCAGCAGTTACTCGGGGGGGGATGGTTACGAGCAGTACTTC.

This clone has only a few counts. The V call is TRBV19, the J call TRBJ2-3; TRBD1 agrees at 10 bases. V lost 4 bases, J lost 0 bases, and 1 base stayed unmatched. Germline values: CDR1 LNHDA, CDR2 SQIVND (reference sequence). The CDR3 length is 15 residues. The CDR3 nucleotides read TGTGCCAGTAGTACGGGACAGGGGAGCACAGATACGCAGTATTTT. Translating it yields CASSTGQGSTDTQYF.

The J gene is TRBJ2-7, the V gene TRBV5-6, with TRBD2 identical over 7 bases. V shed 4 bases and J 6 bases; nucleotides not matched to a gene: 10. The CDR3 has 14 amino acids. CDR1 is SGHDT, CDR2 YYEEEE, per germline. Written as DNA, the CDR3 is TGTGCCAGCAGCCTCCCCGGACTAGTTGGCGAGCAGTACTTC. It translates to CASSLPGLVGEQYF.

The CDR3 DNA sequence: TGTGCCAGCAGCCCCGGGCCGACTAGCGGCAGTGAGCAGTTCTTC. Translation: CASSPGPTSGSEQFF. This sequence joins TRBV13 and TRBJ2-1, with 9 nucleotides matching TRBD2. The CDR3 totals 15 residues. V lost 5 bases to trimming and J lost 9 bases; unmatched junction nucleotides: 11. Looked up from germline, CDR1 is PRHDT and CDR2 is FYEKMQ (reference sequence).

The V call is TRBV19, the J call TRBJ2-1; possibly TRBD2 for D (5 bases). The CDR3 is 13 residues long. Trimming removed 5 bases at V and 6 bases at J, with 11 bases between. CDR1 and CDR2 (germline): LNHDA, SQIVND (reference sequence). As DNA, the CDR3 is TGTGCCAGTAGTCTAGGACTGAGCAATGAGCAGTTCTTC. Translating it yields CASSLGLSNEQFF.

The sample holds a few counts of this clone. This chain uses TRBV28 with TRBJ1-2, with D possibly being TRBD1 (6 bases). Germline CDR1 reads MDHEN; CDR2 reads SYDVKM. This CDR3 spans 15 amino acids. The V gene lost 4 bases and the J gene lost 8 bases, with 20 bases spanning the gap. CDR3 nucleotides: TGTGCCAGCAGTTCCGACCGACTACAGGGTAAAGGCTACACCTTC. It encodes CASSSDRLQGKGYTF.

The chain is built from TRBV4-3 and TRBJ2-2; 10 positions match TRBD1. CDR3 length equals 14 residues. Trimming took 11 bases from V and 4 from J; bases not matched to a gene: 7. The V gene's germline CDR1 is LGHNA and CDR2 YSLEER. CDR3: CASKTGGGTGELFF. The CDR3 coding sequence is TGCGCCTCCAAGACAGGGGGCGGCACCGGGGAGCTGTTTTTT.

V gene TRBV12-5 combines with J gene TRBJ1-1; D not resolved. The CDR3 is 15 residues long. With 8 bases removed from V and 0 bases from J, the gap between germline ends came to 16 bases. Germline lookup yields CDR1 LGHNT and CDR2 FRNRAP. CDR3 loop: CASLISGGMNTEAFF. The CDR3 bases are TGTGCTAGTTTAATTTCGGGCGGGATGAACACTGAAGCTTTCTTT.

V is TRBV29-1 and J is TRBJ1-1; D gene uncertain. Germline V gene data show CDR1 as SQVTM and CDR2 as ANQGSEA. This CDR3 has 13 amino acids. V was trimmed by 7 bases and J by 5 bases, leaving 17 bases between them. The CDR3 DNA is TGCAGCGCACAGAAAGGTTTAGGAACTGAAGCTTTCTTT. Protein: CSAQKGLGTEAFF.

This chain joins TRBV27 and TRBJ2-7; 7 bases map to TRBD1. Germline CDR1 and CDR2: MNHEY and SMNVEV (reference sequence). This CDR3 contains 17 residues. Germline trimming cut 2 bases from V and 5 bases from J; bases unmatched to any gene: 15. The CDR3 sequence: CASSLRGQPIRGDEQYF. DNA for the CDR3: TGTGCCAGCAGTTTAAGGGGGCAGCCCATTAGAGGGGACGAGCAGTACTTC.

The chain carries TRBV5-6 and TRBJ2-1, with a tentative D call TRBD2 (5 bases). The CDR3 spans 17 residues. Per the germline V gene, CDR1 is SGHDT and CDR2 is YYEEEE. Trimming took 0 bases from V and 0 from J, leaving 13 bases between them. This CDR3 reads CASSLVFRGSSYNEQFF. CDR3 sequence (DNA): TGTGCCAGCAGCTTGGTCTTTCGTGGGAGCTCCTACAATGAGCAGTTCTTC.

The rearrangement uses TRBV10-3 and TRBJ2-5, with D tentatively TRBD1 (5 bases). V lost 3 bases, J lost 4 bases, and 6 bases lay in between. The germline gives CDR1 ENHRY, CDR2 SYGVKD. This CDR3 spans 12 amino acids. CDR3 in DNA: TGTGCCATCAGTGAAAGGGGAGAGACCCAGTACTTC. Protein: CAISERGETQYF.

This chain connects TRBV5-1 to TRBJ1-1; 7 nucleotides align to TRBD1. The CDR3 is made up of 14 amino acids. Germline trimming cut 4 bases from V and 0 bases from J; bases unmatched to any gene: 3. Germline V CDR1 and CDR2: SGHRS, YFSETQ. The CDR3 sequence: CASSLTGVNTEAFF. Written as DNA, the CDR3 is TGCGCCAGCAGCCTCACAGGGGTGAACACTGAAGCTTTCTTT.

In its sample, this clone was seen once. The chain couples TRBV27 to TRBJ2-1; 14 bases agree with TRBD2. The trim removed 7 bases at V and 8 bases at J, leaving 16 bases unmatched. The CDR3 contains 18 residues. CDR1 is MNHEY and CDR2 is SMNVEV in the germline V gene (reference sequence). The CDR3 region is CASNKQRLAGGGRDEQFF. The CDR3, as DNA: TGTGCCAGCAACAAACAGCGACTAGCGGGAGGGGGAAGAGATGAGCAGTTCTTC.

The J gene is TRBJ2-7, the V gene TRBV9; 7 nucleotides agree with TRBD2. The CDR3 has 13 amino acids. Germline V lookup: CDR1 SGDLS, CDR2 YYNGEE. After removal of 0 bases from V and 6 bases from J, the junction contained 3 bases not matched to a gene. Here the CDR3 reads CASSVATGGEQYF. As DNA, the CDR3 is TGTGCCAGCAGCGTAGCTACGGGGGGCGAGCAGTACTTC. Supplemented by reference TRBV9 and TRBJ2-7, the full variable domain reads DSGVTQTPKHLITATGQRVTLRCSPRSGDLSVYWYQQSLDQGLQFLIQYYNGEERAKGNILERFSAQQFPDLHSELNLSSLELGDSALYFCASSVATGGEQYFGPGTRLTVT.

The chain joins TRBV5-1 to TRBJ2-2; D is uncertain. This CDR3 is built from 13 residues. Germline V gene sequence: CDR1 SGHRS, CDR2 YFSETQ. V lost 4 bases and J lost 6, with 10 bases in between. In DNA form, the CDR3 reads TGCGCCAGCAGCCCTAATTCCCCCGGGGAGCTGTTTTTT. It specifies CASSPNSPGELFF.

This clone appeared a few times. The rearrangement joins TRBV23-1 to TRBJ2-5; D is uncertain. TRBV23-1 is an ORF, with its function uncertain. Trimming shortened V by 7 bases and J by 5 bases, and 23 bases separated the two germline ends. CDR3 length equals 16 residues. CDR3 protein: CASISIITKRLETQYF. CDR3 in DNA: TGCGCCAGCATTTCAATAATCACAAAGCGCCTGGAGACCCAGTACTTC.

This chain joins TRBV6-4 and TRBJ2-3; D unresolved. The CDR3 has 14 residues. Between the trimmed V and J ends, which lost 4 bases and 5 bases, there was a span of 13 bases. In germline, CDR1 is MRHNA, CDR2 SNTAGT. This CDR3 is CASSAYPGLDTQYF. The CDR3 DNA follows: TGTGCCAGCAGTGCCTACCCCGGGTTAGATACGCAGTATTTT.

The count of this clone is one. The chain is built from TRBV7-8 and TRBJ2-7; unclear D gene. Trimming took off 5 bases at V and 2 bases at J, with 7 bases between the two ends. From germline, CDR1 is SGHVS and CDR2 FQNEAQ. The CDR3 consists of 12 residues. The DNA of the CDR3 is TGTGCCAGCAGCCACTTGACCTACGAGCAGTACTTC. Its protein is CASSHLTYEQYF.

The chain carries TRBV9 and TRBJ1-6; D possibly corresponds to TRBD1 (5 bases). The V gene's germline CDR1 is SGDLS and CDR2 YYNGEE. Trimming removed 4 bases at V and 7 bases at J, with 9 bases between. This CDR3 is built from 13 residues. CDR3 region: CASSPGGNSPLHF. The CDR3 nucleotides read TGTGCCAGCAGCCCCGGGGGGAATTCACCCCTCCACTTT.

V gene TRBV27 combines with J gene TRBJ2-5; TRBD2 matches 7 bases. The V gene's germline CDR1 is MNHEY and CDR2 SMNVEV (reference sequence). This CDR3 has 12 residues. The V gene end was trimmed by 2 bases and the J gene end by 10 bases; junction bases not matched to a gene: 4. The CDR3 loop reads CASSLQRGIQYF. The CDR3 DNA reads TGTGCCAGCAGTTTACAGCGGGGAATCCAGTACTTC.

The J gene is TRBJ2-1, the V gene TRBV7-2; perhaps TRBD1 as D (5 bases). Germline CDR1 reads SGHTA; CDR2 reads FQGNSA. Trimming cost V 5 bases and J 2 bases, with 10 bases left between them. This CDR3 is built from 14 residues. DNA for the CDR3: TGTGCCAGCAGCCCCTTAGGGGCCTACAATGAGCAGTTCTTC. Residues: CASSPLGAYNEQFF.

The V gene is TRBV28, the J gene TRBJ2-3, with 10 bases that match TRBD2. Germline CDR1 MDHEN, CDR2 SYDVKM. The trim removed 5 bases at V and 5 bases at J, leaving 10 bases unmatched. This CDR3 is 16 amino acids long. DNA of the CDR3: TGTGCCAGCAGTCCTATCGGCGCTAGCGGGAGAGATACGCAGTATTTT. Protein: CASSPIGASGRDTQYF.

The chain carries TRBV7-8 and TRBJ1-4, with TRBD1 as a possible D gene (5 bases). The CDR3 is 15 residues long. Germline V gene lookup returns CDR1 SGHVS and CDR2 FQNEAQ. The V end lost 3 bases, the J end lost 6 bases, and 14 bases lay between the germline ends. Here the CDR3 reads CASSFTLGLDEKLFF. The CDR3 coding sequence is TGTGCCAGCAGCTTCACCTTGGGGCTCGATGAAAAACTGTTTTTT.

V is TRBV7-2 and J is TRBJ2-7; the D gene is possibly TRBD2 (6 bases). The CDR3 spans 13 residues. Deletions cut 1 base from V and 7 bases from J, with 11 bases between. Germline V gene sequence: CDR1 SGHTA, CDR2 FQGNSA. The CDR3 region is CASSLGGGREQYF. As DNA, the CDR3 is TGTGCCAGCAGCTTAGGGGGTGGGAGGGAGCAGTACTTC.

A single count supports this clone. CDR3 bases: TGTGCCAGCAGCCTACGAAGGAGCTCTGGGGCCAACGTCCTGACTTTC. This sequence encodes CASSLRRSSGANVLTF. The chain links TRBV7-2 to TRBJ2-6, with D hard to call. Germline CDR1 and CDR2: SGHTA and FQGNSA. This CDR3 is 16 amino acids long. V was cut by 5 bases and J by 0 bases, with 11 bases left in between.

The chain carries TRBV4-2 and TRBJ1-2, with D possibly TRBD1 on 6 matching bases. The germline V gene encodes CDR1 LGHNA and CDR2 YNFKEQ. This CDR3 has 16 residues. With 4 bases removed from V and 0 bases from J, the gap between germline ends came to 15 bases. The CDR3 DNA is TGTGCCAGCAGCCCACAACCGGGGGGCGCTAACTATGGCTACACCTTC. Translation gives CASSPQPGGANYGYTF.

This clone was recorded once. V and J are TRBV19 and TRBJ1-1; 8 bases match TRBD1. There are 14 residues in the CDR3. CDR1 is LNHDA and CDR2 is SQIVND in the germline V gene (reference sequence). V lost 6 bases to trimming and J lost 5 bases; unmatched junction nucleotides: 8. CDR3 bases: TGTGCCAGTAGCCGCGACAGGGGTGTGACTGAAGCTTTCTTT. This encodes CASSRDRGVTEAFF.

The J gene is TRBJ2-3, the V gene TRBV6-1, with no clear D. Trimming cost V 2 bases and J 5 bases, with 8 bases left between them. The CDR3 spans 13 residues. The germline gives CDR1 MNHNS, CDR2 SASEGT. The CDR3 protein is CASSETLIDTQYF. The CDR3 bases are TGTGCCAGCAGTGAAACTTTGATAGATACGCAGTATTTT.